The TCR beta chain under discussion was sequenced for a study of cytomegalovirus exposure and HLA in healthy donors. Generated by immunoSEQ multiplex PCR, the TCRdb table keeps only in-frame clones and is missing some. The sample yields 100,000 to 150,000 clones, roughly 87% seen once. Germline assignment: CDR1 SGHTA and CDR2 FQGNSA. V lost 3 bases and J lost 4, with 12 bases in between. This CDR3 region has 14 residues. The TCR originated in a woman younger than 30 in good health and CMV-seronegative. The genes are TRBV7-2 and TRBJ2-5; no firm D call. The sample was PBMCs. The CDR3 DNA reads TGTGCCAGCAGCTTGGCAGGCTTCCGAGAGACCCAGTACTTC. This sequence encodes CASSLAGFRETQYF.